There are many counts of the clone carrying this T cell receptor (beta chain). Its specificity is unknown. This sample's RNA came from whole unsorted tissue. The normal lung tissue was taken more than 3 cm from the tumor edge. This sample is drawn from a study of tumor and adjacent non-tumor tissue in lung cancer. Overall study: Samples averaged roughly 4.4 million productive TCRbeta reads each. Broader study findings: Higher tumor TCR diversity was associated with shorter survival.

CDR3 length equals 12 residues. The V gene lost 7 bases and the J gene lost 8 bases, with 12 bases spanning the gap. A modified ARM-PCR protocol with three rounds of nested PCR amplified TCRbeta. In TCRdb, the multiplex PCR reads were re-called with MiXCR into one record per CDR3 protein. The sample records 110,000 or so distinct CDR3 sequences, about 65% being singletons. Sequencing was performed on distant non-tumor lung tissue. The TCR sequence derives from a man aged 55-75 years with non-small cell lung cancer. The V and J genes are TRBV12-3 or TRBV12-4 and TRBJ2-1, with no clear D. As DNA, the CDR3 is TGTGCCAGCACCCCCGATTCGGATGAGCAGTTCTTC. It encodes CASTPDSDEQFF.